Following are 2 T cell receptor beta chains from one sample sequenced in a study of CD8 T cells in ankylosing spondylitis. TCRdb called the 5' RACE reads again in MiXCR, with one record for every CDR3 protein. The sample contains 150,000 to 250,000 distinct CDR3 sequences, over 10% of which appear only once. Material for sequencing was blood, either unsorted or a sorted T cell fraction (not recorded which). Receptors were obtained from a male donor with ankylosing spondylitis or in good health (not recorded which).

The J gene is TRBJ2-7, the V gene TRBV11-2, with 8 bases matching TRBD2. The J segment lost 2 bases and the V segment lost 0 bases, leaving 15 bases of the junction unmatched. The V gene's germline CDR1 is SGHAT and CDR2 FQNNGV. The length of the CDR3 is 19 residues. CDR3 amino acids: CASSLDRAPQGSGTYEQYF. The CDR3 coding sequence is TGTGCCAGCAGCTTAGACCGGGCCCCCCAAGGTAGCGGGACCTACGAGCAGTACTTC.

The chain employs TRBV3-1 and TRBJ1-5; D gene ambiguous. The length of the CDR3 is 14 residues. Trimming stripped 5 bases from V and 0 bases from J, with 8 bases between. Germline CDR1 reads LGHDT; CDR2 reads YNNKEL (reference sequence). CDR3 loop: CASSSGNSNQPQHF. DNA for the CDR3: TGTGCCAGCAGCTCGGGTAATAGCAATCAGCCCCAGCATTTT.